The 32 T cell receptor beta chains presented below share a single source sample, sequenced in a study of CD8 T cells in ankylosing spondylitis. Overall study results and limits: Seemingly characteristic of ankylosing spondylitis blood was a TCR beta motif consisting of about 8 highly homologous variants.

TCRdb redid the calling of the 5' RACE reads with MiXCR, one entry per CDR3 protein. This sample yields more than 500,000 distinct CDR3 sequences, of which 5.3% are seen a single time; roughly 3.2% belongs to the top ten. These receptors lack a known antigen. Sequenced: blood, either unsorted or a sorted T cell fraction (not recorded which). All receptors derive from a male donor with ankylosing spondylitis.

This clonotype was picked up many times. V and J are TRBV20-1 and TRBJ2-3, with D perhaps assigned TRBD1 or TRBD2 (5 bases each). The V gene's germline CDR1 is DFQATT and CDR2 SNEGSKA (reference sequence). V was pared by 4 bases and J by 6 bases, with 14 bases between. There are 13 residues in the CDR3. CDR3 sequence reads: CSATNFEGDTQYF. CDR3 nucleotide sequence: TGCAGTGCTACAAATTTTGAGGGGGATACGCAGTATTTT.

This clonotype occurred many times. The CDR3 is CASSLAQGAAGYTF. The CDR3 DNA reads TGCGCCAGCAGCTTGGCTCAGGGAGCTGCTGGCTACACCTTC. The V gene is TRBV5-1, the J gene TRBJ1-2; perhaps TRBD1 as D (5 bases). The germline gives CDR1 SGHRS, CDR2 YFSETQ. The CDR3 is made up of 14 amino acids. Between the trimmed V and J ends, which lost 0 bases and 7 bases, there was a span of 13 bases.

This clonotype was recorded at least ten times. The chain uses TRBV12-3 or TRBV12-4 and TRBJ1-1; TRBD1 aligns across 9 bases. V gave up 6 bases and J gave up 10 bases; unmatched junction bases: 6. The CDR3 totals 12 residues. CDR3 sequence (DNA): TGTGCCAGCAGGGTGCCGGGACAGGGAGCTTTCTTT. Residues: CASRVPGQGAFF.

Ten or more counts support this clonotype. The V and J genes are TRBV6-2 or TRBV6-3 and TRBJ2-1; a weak D match, TRBD2 (6 bases). Germline V gene data show CDR1 as MNHEY and CDR2 as SVGEGT. CDR3 length: 14 residues. V lost 2 bases and J lost 9, with 14 bases in between. The CDR3 here is CASSYPRDSTEQFF. In DNA form, the CDR3 reads TGTGCCAGCAGTTACCCCCGGGACTCCACTGAGCAGTTCTTC.

This clonotype appeared many times. The chain carries TRBV11-2 and TRBJ2-5, with TRBD1 identical over 8 bases. The CDR3 totals 15 residues. J gave up 2 bases and V 5 bases, and 7 bases lay outside the gene matches. Germline CDR1 and CDR2: SGHAT and FQNNGV. CDR3 sequence: CASSPWTGKQETQYF. The CDR3 nucleotides read TGTGCCAGCAGCCCCTGGACAGGGAAGCAAGAGACCCAGTACTTC. The variable domain in full, completed from reference TRBV11-2 and TRBJ2-5, reads EAGVAQSPRYKIIEKRQSVAFWCNPISGHATLYWYQQILGQGPKLLIQFQNNGVVDDSQLPKDRFSAERLKGVDSTLKIQPAKLEDSAVYLCASSPWTGKQETQYFGPGTRLLVL.

This clonotype was recorded many times. The chain is built from TRBV4-1 and TRBJ2-3; D is ambiguous. The CDR3 sequence is 15 residues long. Trimming took off 0 bases at V and 4 bases at J, with 11 bases between the two ends. Per germline, CDR1 MGHRA and CDR2 YSYEKL. The CDR3 DNA sequence: TGCGCCAGCAGCCAAGACGCTACACCCGCAGATACGCAGTATTTT. This sequence encodes CASSQDATPADTQYF.

This sequence joins TRBV7-2 and TRBJ2-7, with D possibly called TRBD1 or TRBD2 (5 bases each). This CDR3 contains 13 residues. Between the trimmed V and J ends, which lost 6 bases and 2 bases, there was a span of 11 bases. Germline CDR1 and CDR2: SGHTA and FQGNSA. The CDR3 nucleotides read TGTGCCAGCAGTTTCCGGGACCCCTACGAGCAGTACTTC. It translates to CASSFRDPYEQYF. Drawing the rest from reference TRBV7-2 and TRBJ2-7, the complete variable domain is GAGVSQSPSNKVTEKGKDVELRCDPISGHTALYWYRQSLGQGLEFLIYFQGNSAPDKSGLPSDRFSAERTGGSVSTLTIQRTQQEDSAVYLCASSFRDPYEQYFGPGTRLTVT.

In this sample, this clonotype turned up many times. The J gene is TRBJ2-3, the V gene TRBV6-5; D gene unclear. The CDR3 totals 11 residues. Between the trimmed V and J ends, which lost 10 bases and 11 bases, there was a span of 16 bases. Per germline, CDR1 MNHEY and CDR2 SVGAGI. The CDR3 bases are TGTGCCACCCAGTTAAGAGTAGAGCAGTATTTT. It encodes CATQLRVEQYF.

This rearrangement joins TRBV20-1 to TRBJ1-5, with TRBD1 matching over 7 bases. V lost 3 bases and J lost 8; bases outside the gene matches: 10. This CDR3 is built from 14 residues. CDR1 DFQATT and CDR2 SNEGSKA come from the germline V gene (reference sequence). The CDR3 here is CSARARQGWKPQHF. The CDR3 nucleotides read TGCAGTGCTAGGGCTCGACAGGGCTGGAAGCCCCAGCATTTT.

This clonotype was observed at least ten times. The chain combines TRBV5-6 with TRBJ2-1; 9 bases align to TRBD1. Looked up from germline, CDR1 is SGHDT and CDR2 is YYEEEE. V trimming: 5 bases; J trimming: 6 bases; junction bases outside the gene matches: 6. The CDR3 loop spans 14 amino acids. CDR3 nucleotide sequence: TGTGCCAGCAGGGACAGGGGACAGATCAATGAGCAGTTCTTC. Translating it yields CASRDRGQINEQFF. Full variable domain (remainder filled in from reference TRBV5-6 and TRBJ2-1): DAGVTQSPTHLIKTRGQQVTLRCSPKSGHDTVSWYQQALGQGPQFIFQYYEEEERQRGNFPDRFSGHQFPNYSSELNVNALLLGDSALYLCASRDRGQINEQFFGPGTRLTVL.

In its sample, this clonotype was seen many times. The chain couples TRBV20-1 to TRBJ2-5; TRBD1 or TRBD2 may be the D gene (5 bases each). From germline, CDR1 is DFQATT and CDR2 SNEGSKA (reference sequence). V was pared by 0 bases and J by 4 bases, with 15 bases between. The CDR3 runs to 15 residues. The CDR3 DNA sequence: TGCAGTGCTAGAGATGGGAGACAGTCGGTAGAGACCCAGTACTTC. Protein product: CSARDGRQSVETQYF.

This clonotype was found many times. This chain joins TRBV15 and TRBJ2-1; D possibly corresponds to TRBD2 (7 bases). The V end lost 0 bases, the J end lost 8 bases, and 14 bases lay between the germline ends. Germline V gene data show CDR1 as LNHNV and CDR2 as YYDKDF (reference sequence). The length of the CDR3 is 15 residues. CDR3 in amino acids: CATSRDSGGLDEQFF. In nucleotides, the CDR3 is TGTGCCACCAGCAGAGATTCCGGGGGGCTTGATGAGCAGTTCTTC.

This clonotype was seen ten or more times. The chain recombines TRBV20-1 with TRBJ2-3, with a tentative D call TRBD1 (6 bases). The V and J ends lost 6 bases and 13 bases respectively, with 29 bases between them. This CDR3 region has 15 residues. Germline CDR1 is DFQATT and CDR2 is SNEGSKA (reference sequence). CDR3 nucleotides: TGCAGTGCGGGACAAACCGGAACAGGGAAAATGATCAAGTATTTT. Translated, it gives CSAGQTGTGKMIKYF.

This clonotype has ten or more counts. The chain combines TRBV10-3 with TRBJ2-5, with D unresolved. Germline assignment: CDR1 ENHRY and CDR2 SYGVKD. The CDR3 has 12 amino acids. Trimming cost V 10 bases and J 1 base, with 10 bases left between them. This CDR3 is CATLGFQETQYF. The CDR3 bases are TGTGCCACCCTGGGGTTCCAAGAGACCCAGTACTTC.

There are many counts of this clonotype. The chain has TRBV10-3 and TRBJ2-3; TRBD1 matches at 8 bases. V lost 6 bases, J lost 5 bases, and 4 bases stayed unmatched. Germline V gene lookup returns CDR1 ENHRY and CDR2 SYGVKD. CDR3 length equals 13 residues. CDR3 nucleotides: TGTGCCATCAGCCTGGGACAGGAAGATACGCAGTATTTT. It codes for CAISLGQEDTQYF.

This clonotype has a count of ten or more. This rearrangement joins TRBV20-1 to TRBJ2-2, with D maybe TRBD2 (5 bases). V was shortened by 0 bases and J by 1 base, with 15 bases between the two germline ends. Germline V gene lookup returns CDR1 DFQATT and CDR2 SNEGSKA (reference sequence). The CDR3 loop spans 17 amino acids. The CDR3 coding sequence is TGCAGTGCTAGAGATGAGGTCGGTCGGGGGAACACCGGGGAGCTGTTTTTT. It codes for CSARDEVGRGNTGELFF.

This clonotype was picked up many times. This chain links TRBV9 with TRBJ2-1, with 12 bases fitting TRBD2. Unmatched junction bases numbered 13, after V lost 3 bases and J lost 0 bases. The V gene's germline CDR1 is SGDLS and CDR2 YYNGEE. The CDR3 covers 20 residues. DNA for the CDR3: TGTGCCAGCAGCGCCCCACGGACTAGCGGGGTCCGGGGCTCCTACAATGAGCAGTTCTTC. It encodes CASSAPRTSGVRGSYNEQFF.

This clonotype has at least ten counts. V is TRBV5-1 and J is TRBJ2-6; D gene uncertain. The CDR3 sequence is 16 residues long. With 3 bases removed from V and 0 bases from J, the gap between germline ends came to 10 bases. The germline CDR1 and CDR2 sequences are SGHRS and YFSETQ. This CDR3 reads CASSSTAHSGANVLTF. DNA of the CDR3: TGCGCCAGCAGCTCAACAGCGCACTCTGGGGCCAACGTCCTGACTTTC.

A few counts support this clonotype. J is TRBJ2-7 and V is TRBV28; D might be TRBD1 (5 bases). Between the trimmed V and J ends, which lost 5 bases and 4 bases, there was a span of 24 bases. The germline V gene encodes CDR1 MDHEN and CDR2 SYDVKM. The CDR3 consists of 17 residues. CDR3: CASSTTTPTAWWYEQYF. The CDR3 DNA reads as TGTGCCAGCAGTACAACAACCCCGACAGCCTGGTGGTACGAGCAGTACTTC.

This clonotype was picked up many times. This chain uses TRBV20-1 with TRBJ1-2; TRBD1 aligns across 8 bases. CDR1 is DFQATT, CDR2 SNEGSKA, per germline (reference sequence). Unmatched junction bases numbered 12, after V lost 5 bases and J lost 4 bases. The CDR3 totals 15 residues. The CDR3 DNA follows: TGCAGTGCTCATGATCGGGACAGGAGGGGCTATGGCTACACCTTC. Protein: CSAHDRDRRGYGYTF.

This clonotype was seen at least ten times. V and J are TRBV5-1 and TRBJ2-5; D is ambiguous. Trimming took 1 base from V and 0 from J, leaving 10 bases between them. This CDR3 contains 15 residues. Per germline, CDR1 SGHRS and CDR2 YFSETQ. CDR3 loop: CASSLSTTDQETQYF. CDR3 in DNA: TGCGCCAGCAGCTTGTCGACCACCGACCAAGAGACCCAGTACTTC.

This clonotype was counted ten times or more. The chain links TRBV20-1 to TRBJ2-1, with D possibly matching TRBD2 (6 bases). The germline CDR1 and CDR2 sequences are DFQATT and SNEGSKA (reference sequence). Between the trimmed V and J ends, which lost 2 bases and 4 bases, there was a span of 15 bases. The CDR3 spans 15 residues. CDR3 loop: CSARYSGLPYNEQFF. The CDR3 DNA sequence: TGCAGTGCTAGATATTCAGGACTACCTTACAATGAGCAGTTCTTC.

This clonotype was observed a handful of times. The chain has TRBV2 and TRBJ2-3, with 8 bases aligning to TRBD1. The J segment lost 4 bases and the V segment lost 10 bases, leaving 7 bases of the junction unmatched. Germline V lookup: CDR1 SNHLY, CDR2 FYNNEI. CDR3 length: 13 amino acids. CDR3 coding DNA: TGTGCCACCAACAGGGGGTGGTCAGATACGCAGTATTTT. Residues: CATNRGWSDTQYF. Filled out from reference TRBV2 and TRBJ2-3, the complete variable domain reads EPEVTQTPSHQVTQMGQEVILRCVPISNHLYFYWYRQILGQKVEFLVSFYNNEISEKSEIFDDQFSVERPDGSNFTLKIRSTKLEDSAMYFCATNRGWSDTQYFGPGTRLTVL.

This clonotype was counted at least ten times. The rearrangement uses TRBV28 and TRBJ2-7, with D perhaps being TRBD1 or TRBD2 (6 bases each). This CDR3 has 12 residues. Germline V gene lookup returns CDR1 MDHEN and CDR2 SYDVKM. V dropped 11 bases and J dropped 2 bases, with 13 bases sitting between them. The CDR3 sequence: CASRGAPYEQYF. CDR3 DNA: TGTGCCTCAAGGGGGGCTCCCTACGAGCAGTACTTC.

This clonotype was counted many times. V gene TRBV5-1 combines with J gene TRBJ2-1, with TRBD2 identical over 9 bases. From germline, CDR1 is SGHRS and CDR2 YFSETQ. V lost 4 bases to trimming and J lost 8 bases; unmatched junction nucleotides: 7. This CDR3 contains 14 residues. CDR3 residues: CASSPGLATDEQFF. The CDR3 coding sequence is TGCGCCAGCAGCCCGGGACTAGCCACCGATGAGCAGTTCTTC. The full variable domain, in which reference TRBV5-1 and TRBJ2-1 provide the parts outside the CDR3, is KAGVTQTPRYLIKTRGQQVTLSCSPISGHRSVSWYQQTPGQGLQFLFEYFSETQRNKGNFPGRFSGRQFSNSRSEMNVSTLELGDSALYLCASSPGLATDEQFFGPGTRLTVL.

This clonotype was observed many times. The genes are TRBV9 and TRBJ1-1, with D tentatively TRBD1 (6 bases). V was trimmed by 3 bases and J by 12 bases, leaving 12 bases between them. Per germline, CDR1 SGDLS and CDR2 YYNGEE. This CDR3 is built from 11 residues. The CDR3 is CASSANREPFF. Here the CDR3 DNA reads TGTGCCAGCAGCGCCAACAGGGAACCTTTCTTT.

This chain links TRBV5-8 with TRBJ2-7; 9 bases map to TRBD1. In germline, CDR1 is SGHTS, CDR2 YDEGEE. The V segment lost 2 bases and the J segment 3 bases; nucleotides outside the gene matches: 6. This CDR3 region has 15 residues. Here the CDR3 DNA reads TGTGCCAGCAGCTTTCCGACAGGGGGAGTCTACGAGCAGTACTTC. This encodes CASSFPTGGVYEQYF.

At least ten counts were recorded for this clonotype. The chain couples TRBV29-1 to TRBJ1-3; D unresolved. Germline lookup yields CDR1 SQVTM and CDR2 ANQGSEA. This CDR3 is 15 amino acids long. Trimming removed 4 bases at V and 0 bases at J, with 13 bases between. This CDR3 is CSVVRAEHSGNTIYF. CDR3 coding DNA: TGCAGCGTTGTTCGCGCAGAGCACTCTGGAAACACCATATATTTT.

Many counts were recorded for this clonotype. This sequence joins TRBV20-1 and TRBJ2-4, with 7 bases identical to TRBD2. The CDR3 sequence is 13 residues long. V shed 1 base, J shed 3 bases, and the junction held 0 bases outside the gene matches. Germline CDR1 reads DFQATT; CDR2 reads SNEGSKA (reference sequence). CDR3 loop: CSARASGKNIQYF. DNA for the CDR3: TGCAGTGCTAGAGCTAGCGGCAAAAACATTCAGTACTTC.

This clonotype appeared a few times. This sequence joins TRBV5-6 and TRBJ2-7, with TRBD2 as a possible D gene (5 bases). V shed 0 bases and J shed 6 bases, with 13 bases lying between them. The CDR3 length is 14 residues. Germline-derived CDR1 and CDR2 are SGHDT and YYEEEE. DNA of the CDR3: TGTGCCAGCAGCTTGGTTTTCGGAGGCAGCGAGCAGTACTTC. It encodes CASSLVFGGSEQYF.

The table lists this clonotype with many counts. The chain employs TRBV28 and TRBJ1-2; the D gene is possibly TRBD1 (5 bases). Germline CDR1 is MDHEN and CDR2 is SYDVKM. The CDR3 covers 12 residues. Trimming stripped 7 bases from V and 4 bases from J, with 10 bases between. The CDR3 region is CASTTGSYGYTF. CDR3 sequence (DNA): TGTGCCAGCACCACAGGTTCCTATGGCTACACCTTC.

Ten or more counts support this clonotype. This CDR3 reads CSAPRGWGYTF. CDR3 coding DNA: TGCAGTGCGCCACGCGGATGGGGCTACACCTTC. The rearrangement joins TRBV20-1 to TRBJ1-2; no clear D gene. V was trimmed by 6 bases and J by 8 bases, leaving 13 bases between them. The CDR3 length is 11 residues. Germline V CDR1 and CDR2: DFQATT, SNEGSKA (reference sequence).